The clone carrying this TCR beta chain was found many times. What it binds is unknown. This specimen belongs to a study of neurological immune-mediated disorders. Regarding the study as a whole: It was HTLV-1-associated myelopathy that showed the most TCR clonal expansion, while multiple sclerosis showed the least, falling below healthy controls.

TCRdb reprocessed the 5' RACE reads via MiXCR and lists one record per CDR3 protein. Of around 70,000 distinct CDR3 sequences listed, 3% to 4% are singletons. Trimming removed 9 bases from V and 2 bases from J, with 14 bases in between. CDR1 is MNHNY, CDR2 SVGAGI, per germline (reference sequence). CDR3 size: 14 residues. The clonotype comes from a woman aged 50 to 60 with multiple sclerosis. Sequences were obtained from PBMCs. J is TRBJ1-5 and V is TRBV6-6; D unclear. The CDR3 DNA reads TGTGCCAGAACCGTAGGTCACGGCAATCAGCCCCAGCATTTT. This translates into CARTVGHGNQPQHF.